Listed below are T cell receptor beta chains from one sample, sequenced in a study of shared clonotypes between healthy human individuals. The table came from immunoSEQ multiplex PCR; TCRdb's copy has only in-frame clones and leaves some out. The profile shows around 750,000 clones, about 74% of them singletons. The sequenced sample consisted of memory CD4+ T cells sorted from blood. The receptors shown here come from a woman younger than 45 in good health. The CDR3 runs from the conserved cysteine through the conserved F or W. The D gene is left open where the match is weak. Expanded clones are given a class, and other clones once, few, many or no size at all.

j_call v_call d_call clone_size cdr3_nt cdr3_aa
TRBJ1-1 TRBV29-1 TRBD1 - TGCAGCGGGGGACAGGGAGGGACTGAAGCTTTCTTT CSGGQGGTEAFF
TRBJ2-7 TRBV6-5 - - TGTGCCAGCAGTCCATTATTAACATCCGAGCAGTACTTC CASSPLLTSEQYF
TRBJ1-1 TRBV29-1 - few TGCAGCGTCCTCGTCCCGGGGGTCGGGGAAGCTTTCTTT CSVLVPGVGEAFF
TRBJ2-7 TRBV5-1 - - TGCGCCAGCAGCTTTCGTGGGAGAGTCGAGCAGTACTTC CASSFRGRVEQYF
TRBJ1-2 TRBV18 - few TGTGCCAGCTCACTTACCGGGACGGACTATGGCTACACCTTC CASSLTGTDYGYTF
TRBJ1-2 TRBV5-5 - - TGTGCCAGCAGCCTGACATCTAACTATGGCTACACCTTC CASSLTSNYGYTF
TRBJ2-1 TRBV10-2 - - TGCGCCAGCAGTCCTCTAGACAGATACAATGAGCAGTTCTTC CASSPLDRYNEQFF
TRBJ2-7 TRBV2 - - TGTGCCAGCACTCCAGGGTACGAGCAGTACTTC CASTPGYEQYF
TRBJ2-5 TRBV5-1 - few TGCGCCAGCAGCAGGGTCTCCGGGCCTGAGGAGACCCAGTACTTC CASSRVSGPEETQYF
TRBJ1-3 TRBV28 - - TGTGCCAGCTCAACAGCCCCCGACTCTGGAAACACCATATATTTT CASSTAPDSGNTIYF
TRBJ2-1 TRBV7-2 - - TGTGCCAGCAGCTTATCTTTTGGGCCCCACAATGAGCAGTTCTTC CASSLSFGPHNEQFF
TRBJ2-7 TRBV5-1 - - TGCGCCAGCAGCGCGGGTGATCGGTACTACGAGCAGTACTTC CASSAGDRYYEQYF
TRBJ1-4 TRBV5-1 - - TGCGCCAGCAGCTCCGGGGGGGTCAGGAATAATGAAAAACTGTTTTTT CASSSGGVRNNEKLFF
TRBJ1-2 TRBV27 - - TGTGCCAGCAGTCGACGCTGGGGGGGCGCGGGCTATGGCTACACCTTC CASSRRWGGAGYGYTF
TRBJ1-2 TRBV28 - - TGTGCCAGCGGAAACTATGGCTACACCTTC CASGNYGYTF
TRBJ1-4 TRBV28 - - TGTGCCAGCAGTTACACGGGGCAGGGGCAGCAAGGAAAACTGTTTTTT CASSYTGQGQQGKLFF
TRBJ2-7 TRBV5-1 - - TGCGCCAGCAGCTTCCCAGACGGGGAGCAGTACTTC CASSFPDGEQYF
TRBJ2-7 TRBV28 - - TGTGCCAGCAGTCTCGGATACGAGCAGTACTTC CASSLGYEQYF
TRBJ1-1 TRBV30 - - TGTGCCTGGAGTCCCGTATTTTCCCGCATGAACACTGAAGCTTTCTTT CAWSPVFSRMNTEAFF
TRBJ2-7 TRBV6-5 - - TGTGCCAGCAGCCGGACACTGCGGGACTCCTACGAGCAGTACTTC CASSRTLRDSYEQYF
TRBJ2-5 TRBV28 TRBD2 - TGTGCCAGCAGTTTCGGCGGGAGGGAGACCCAGTACTTC CASSFGGRETQYF
TRBJ2-1 TRBV28 - - TGTGCCAGCAGACCTTTTGGGGGGAGCTCCTACAATGAGCAGTTCTTC CASRPFGGSSYNEQFF
TRBJ2-7 TRBV6-5 TRBD1 - TGTGCCAGCAGTGGTATGGACAGGCTCTCCTACGAGCAGTACTTC CASSGMDRLSYEQYF
TRBJ2-5 TRBV19 - - TGTGCCAGTAGTACCCTACGGGGAGAGACCCAGTACTTC CASSTLRGETQYF
TRBJ1-3 TRBV7-6 - - TGTGCCAGCAGCCGGGGACACAGCTCTGGAAACACCATATATTTT CASSRGHSSGNTIYF
TRBJ2-7 TRBV28 - - TGTGCCAGCAGTTGGGGGGGCTTCGAGCAGTACTTC CASSWGGFEQYF
TRBJ2-1 TRBV7-3 - once TGTGCCAGCAGCACAGGGCTAGCGGCGTACAATGAGCAGTTCTTC CASSTGLAAYNEQFF
TRBJ2-5 TRBV27 - few TGTGCCAGCAGTCCAACAAACCAAGAGACCCAGTACTTC CASSPTNQETQYF
TRBJ2-5 TRBV11-2 - - TGTGCCAGCAGCTTAACCTTACTAGCCCAACAAGAGACCCAGTACTTC CASSLTLLAQQETQYF
TRBJ2-7 TRBV6-5 - - TGTGCCAGCAGTTACTCGAGCTTTCTAGAGTACGAGCAGTACTTC CASSYSSFLEYEQYF
TRBJ2-2 TRBV5-1 TRBD2 - TGCGCCAGCAGCTTGGAAGGATCTGGACTAGCCGGGGAGCTGTTTTTT CASSLEGSGLAGELFF
TRBJ2-3 TRBV19 TRBD2 - TGTGCCAGTAGTATCCGGGAGGCTGGAGATACGCAGTATTTT CASSIREAGDTQYF
TRBJ2-6 TRBV7-3 - few TGTGCCAGCAGCCCGCACTCTGGGGCCAACGTCCTGACTTTC CASSPHSGANVLTF
TRBJ2-2 TRBV10-3 TRBD1 - TGTGCCATCAGTGAGGGACAGGCCACCGGGGAGCTGTTTTTT CAISEGQATGELFF
TRBJ1-3 TRBV6-1 - - TGTGCCAGCCGACCAGGGAGGCCCAATGGAAACACCATATATTTT CASRPGRPNGNTIYF
TRBJ2-2 TRBV6-5 - - TGTGCCAGCAGTTCTGATAGCGGAAACACCGGGGAGCTGTTTTTT CASSSDSGNTGELFF
TRBJ2-3 TRBV5-1 - - TGCGCCAGCAGCTTGGTTGGGACGGCTAGCACAGATACGCAGTATTTT CASSLVGTASTDTQYF
TRBJ2-7 TRBV30 TRBD1 - TGTGCCTGGAGCGACCAGGACAGGGGGCCAGCCCACGAGCAGTACTTC CAWSDQDRGPAHEQYF
TRBJ2-3 TRBV6-5 - - TGTGCCAGCAGTCCGAGGAGGGTTACAGATACGCAGTATTTT CASSPRRVTDTQYF
TRBJ1-2 TRBV18 - - TGTGCCAGCTCACCACGGGGAGGTTCCGACTATGGCTACACCTTC CASSPRGGSDYGYTF
TRBJ2-1 TRBV5-1 - many TGCGCCAGCAGCTTGTCCAGCGGCTCCTACAATGAGCAGTTCTTC CASSLSSGSYNEQFF
TRBJ2-7 TRBV18 - - TGTGCCAGCTCATCGGGGGGCAGTCTCTCCTACGAGCAGTACTTC CASSSGGSLSYEQYF
TRBJ2-7 TRBV7-8 TRBD1 - TGTGCCAGCAGCCGCGACAGGGGCTACGAGCAGTACTTC CASSRDRGYEQYF
TRBJ1-4 TRBV4-1 - - TGCGCCAGCAGCCAACTTAATTGGGAAAAACTGTTTTTT CASSQLNWEKLFF
TRBJ2-5 TRBV11-2 - - TGTGCCAGCAGCTTAGAGACAGCAACTGGGACCCAGTACTTC CASSLETATGTQYF
TRBJ1-3 TRBV30 TRBD1 - TGTGCCTACACGACAGGGTCCTTACCCGGAAACACCATATATTTT CAYTTGSLPGNTIYF
TRBJ2-3 TRBV7-8 - - TGTGCCAGCAGCTTAACTAATGGTGATACGCAGTATTTT CASSLTNGDTQYF
TRBJ2-3 TRBV28 - - TGTGCCAGCAGTTTGAGAGTTGAGCAGTATTTT CASSLRVEQYF
TRBJ2-7 TRBV20-1 - once TGCAGTGCTAGGACCGTTGGGGAGCAGTACTTC CSARTVGEQYF
TRBJ2-5 TRBV18 - - TGTGCCAGCTCCCTTGGCCAAGAGACCCAGTACTTC CASSLGQETQYF
TRBJ2-7 TRBV7-2 TRBD2 - TGTGCCAGCAGCGGCACCGGGACTAGGTTACTCTACGAGCAGTACTTC CASSGTGTRLLYEQYF
TRBJ2-3 TRBV9 - - TGTGCCAGCAGCCCTTTGTCGGCAGGGAGCACAGATACGCAGTATTTT CASSPLSAGSTDTQYF
TRBJ1-3 TRBV14 - - TGTGCCAGCAGCCATTGGAACTCTGGAAACACCATATATTTT CASSHWNSGNTIYF